A few counts support the clone carrying this TCR beta chain. Its antigen remains unidentified. The data belong to a study of T-cell reconstitution after alpha-beta-depleted transplantation in children. The study's findings and limits: Reportedly, alpha-beta T cells present about two months post-transplant originated from several hundred expanded clones of graft origin. Counts and diversity of T cells one year after transplant came mostly from newly produced T cells.

Researchers prepared the TCRbeta library using unique molecular identifiers, the study reports. One entry per CDR3 protein results from TCRdb running MiXCR on the PCR reads. This table has about 640,000 distinct CDR3 sequences, 10% to 15% appearing once. The CDR3 totals 13 residues. V lost 5 bases to trimming and J lost 6 bases, with 14 bases between them. The source material was PBMCs, mostly from graft donor cells, sampled 360 days after TCRalphabeta/CD19-depleted stem cell transplant. The clonotype originates from a male patient under 18 who had a stem cell transplant for acute myeloid leukemia, so the T cells may come from the graft donor. The rearrangement links TRBV12-3 or TRBV12-4 to TRBJ2-7, with D unresolved. As DNA, the CDR3 is TGTGCCAGCAGTCCAGGAAGGTCAAGCGAGCAGTACTTC. Its translation is CASSPGRSSEQYF.